Below, 14 T cell receptor beta chains from the same sample are listed, as sequenced in a study of blood T cell repertoires in COVID-19. Only in-frame clones appear in the TCRdb table, and some are missing; sequencing was by immunoSEQ multiplex PCR. Altogether 90,000 to 120,000 clones are present, 70% to 90% being singletons, with the ten largest covering less than 3.5%. Sample: PBMCs or T cells enriched from blood (not recorded which). These receptors all stem from a woman in her forties or fifties who had recovered from COVID-19.

This clone has more than one count but fewer than ten. This rearrangement joins TRBV4-1 to TRBJ1-2; D possibly corresponds to TRBD1 (6 bases). The CDR3 is 13 amino acids. V lost 0 bases and J lost 8, with 10 bases in between. Germline-derived CDR1 and CDR2 are MGHRA and YSYEKL. The CDR3 DNA sequence: TGCGCCAGCAGCCAAGATCCGGACAGCGGCTACACCTTC. It translates to CASSQDPDSGYTF.

V is TRBV19 and J is TRBJ2-5; possibly TRBD1 for D (5 bases). V lost 5 bases, J lost 3 bases, and 13 bases lay in between. In germline, CDR1 is LNHDA, CDR2 SQIVND (reference sequence). This CDR3 comprises 14 residues. The DNA for the CDR3 is TGTGCCAGTAGTGCCCAGGGTATAGAAGAGACCCAGTACTTC. Translating it yields CASSAQGIEETQYF. Filled out from reference TRBV19 and TRBJ2-5, the complete variable domain reads DGGITQSPKYLFRKEGQNVTLSCEQNLNHDAMYWYRQDPGQGLRLIYYSQIVNDFQKGDIAEGYSVSREKKESFPLTVTSAQKNPTAFYLCASSAQGIEETQYFGPGTRLLVL.

The J gene is TRBJ2-7, the V gene TRBV11-2, with TRBD1 matching over 9 bases. V gave up 5 bases and J gave up 2 bases; unmatched junction bases: 7. The CDR3 runs 15 residues. Germline V gene data show CDR1 as SGHAT and CDR2 as FQNNGV. CDR3 sequence reads: CASSPRTGATYEQYF. In DNA form, the CDR3 reads TGTGCCAGCAGCCCCCGGACAGGGGCGACCTACGAGCAGTACTTC.

V is TRBV5-4 and J is TRBJ2-1, with TRBD2 matching over 9 bases. Trimming removed 4 bases from V and 2 bases from J; junction bases left unmatched: 4. This CDR3 contains 15 residues. Germline V gives CDR1 SGHNT, CDR2 YYREEE (reference sequence). The CDR3 protein is CASSRIAGAYNEQFF. The CDR3 DNA is TGTGCCAGCAGCCGGATAGCGGGAGCCTACAATGAGCAGTTCTTC. Full variable domain (missing parts from reference TRBV5-4 and TRBJ2-1): ETGVTQSPTHLIKTRGQQVTLRCSSQSGHNTVSWYQQALGQGPQFIFQYYREEENGRGNFPPRFSGLQFPNYSSELNVNALELDDSALYLCASSRIAGAYNEQFFGPGTRLTVL.

A note on this clone: The junction differs from germline at one of its ends, possibly a read error. The chain couples TRBV5-3 to TRBJ1-2, with D perhaps matching TRBD1 (5 bases). TRBV5-3 is assigned to the ORF class and has an uncertain function. There are 11 residues in the CDR3. The chain's CDR3 is CARTQGFPGVF. In nucleotides, the CDR3 is TGTGCCAGAACGCAGGGATTCCCGGGGGTCTTC.

This rearrangement joins TRBV3-1 (or the pseudogene TRBV3-2) to TRBJ2-5; D is possibly TRBD1 (5 bases). The CDR3 runs 13 residues. The germline V gene encodes CDR1 LGHDT and CDR2 YNNKEL (reference sequence). V dropped 4 bases and J dropped 0 bases, with 6 bases sitting between them. CDR3 DNA: TGTGCCAGCAGCCCACAGGACCAAGAGACCCAGTACTTC. This encodes CASSPQDQETQYF.

The chain joins TRBV10-3 to TRBJ1-1, with D hard to call. This CDR3 has 13 amino acids. The germline gives CDR1 ENHRY, CDR2 SYGVKD. V was pared by 1 base and J by 5 bases, with 8 bases between. In nucleotides, the CDR3 is TGTGCCATCAGTGAGTTGGGCCCAACTGAAGCTTTCTTT. Translation gives CAISELGPTEAFF.

The rearrangement uses TRBV30 and TRBJ1-2; D ambiguous. Germline CDR1 GTSNPN, CDR2 SVGIG (reference sequence). The CDR3 is made up of 13 amino acids. Trimming pared 3 bases from V and 0 bases from J, leaving 8 bases between. The CDR3 spells CAWSPQTNYGYTF. The DNA of the CDR3 is TGTGCCTGGAGCCCCCAAACTAACTATGGCTACACCTTC.

The chain joins TRBV5-1 to TRBJ2-5; 8 bases agree with TRBD1. Germline V gives CDR1 SGHRS, CDR2 YFSETQ. CDR3 length: 14 amino acids. J gave up 5 bases and V 4 bases, and 7 bases lay outside the gene matches. The CDR3 DNA is TGCGCCAGCAGCAGTTGGACAGGGCCCGAGACCCAGTACTTC. Its protein is CASSSWTGPETQYF.

The chain has TRBV5-1 and TRBJ2-4, with 9 bases fitting TRBD1. Trimming cost V 0 bases and J 1 base; bases outside gene matches: 2. This CDR3 is 16 amino acids long. Germline V gene data show CDR1 as SGHRS and CDR2 as YFSETQ. In DNA, the CDR3 is TGCGCCAGCAGCTTGGGGACAGGGGAGGCCAAAAACATTCAGTACTTC. This gives the protein CASSLGTGEAKNIQYF. Full variable domain (rest looked up from reference TRBV5-1 and TRBJ2-4): KAGVTQTPRYLIKTRGQQVTLSCSPISGHRSVSWYQQTPGQGLQFLFEYFSETQRNKGNFPGRFSGRQFSNSRSEMNVSTLELGDSALYLCASSLGTGEAKNIQYFGAGTRLSVL.

This chain links TRBV6-5 with TRBJ2-5; TRBD2 matches 8 bases. Looked up from germline, CDR1 is MNHEY and CDR2 is SVGAGI. CDR3 length equals 14 residues. Trimming cost V 6 bases and J 4 bases; bases outside gene matches: 7. In DNA form, the CDR3 reads TGTGCCAGCAGGAGGGGACTAGAGGGAGAGACCCAGTACTTC. It is translated as CASRRGLEGETQYF.

This clone was recorded only once. The chain links TRBV5-1 to TRBJ2-3; a weak D match, TRBD1 (5 bases). The CDR3 runs 15 residues. V lost 2 bases and J 4 bases, leaving 14 bases between the germline ends. Germline V gene lookup returns CDR1 SGHRS and CDR2 YFSETQ. Here the CDR3 DNA reads TGCGCCAGCAGCTTACAAGGGGCTTTAGCAGATACGCAGTATTTT. It encodes CASSLQGALADTQYF. The full variable domain, in which reference TRBV5-1 and TRBJ2-3 provide the parts outside the CDR3, is KAGVTQTPRYLIKTRGQQVTLSCSPISGHRSVSWYQQTPGQGLQFLFEYFSETQRNKGNFPGRFSGRQFSNSRSEMNVSTLELGDSALYLCASSLQGALADTQYFGPGTRLTVL.

This chain connects TRBV6-5 to TRBJ1-5; 7 bases are a match to TRBD1. Germline CDR1 is MNHEY and CDR2 is SVGAGI. V lost 8 bases, J lost 4 bases, and 8 bases stayed unmatched. This CDR3 is 14 amino acids long. Written as DNA, the CDR3 is TGTGCCAGCCACCGGGACAGCGAGAATCAGCCCCAGCATTTT. Protein product: CASHRDSENQPQHF.

V gene TRBV18 combines with J gene TRBJ1-5, with 11 positions matching TRBD1. Per the germline V gene, CDR1 is KGHSH and CDR2 is LQKENI. V lost 3 bases, J lost 7 bases, and 5 bases stayed unmatched. This CDR3 has 15 amino acids. This chain's CDR3 is CASSPSRDRGQPQHF. CDR3 nucleotide sequence: TGTGCCAGCTCACCGTCCCGGGACAGGGGGCAGCCCCAGCATTTT.